The text below deals with one T cell receptor (beta chain). The junction does not match germline at one end; this may be a read error. Unique molecular identifiers tagged the TCRbeta library. MiXCR, applied by TCRdb to the PCR reads, yields one record per CDR3 protein. This table has fewer than 400,000 distinct CDR3 sequences, around 21% appearing once. The CDR3 is 13 amino acids. The germline CDR1 and CDR2 sequences are SGHRS and YFSETQ. The sample originates from a study of T-cell reconstitution after alpha-beta-depleted transplantation in children. This sequence joins TRBV5-1 and TRBJ1-5; D not resolved. This sample comprised PBMCs from the stem cell graft donor, obtained from the stem cell graft. This receptor was identified in a human donor who donated a stem cell graft to a child with acute myeloid leukemia. CDR3 sequence reads: CASSLAQNQPQHF. The CDR3 DNA follows: TGTGCCAGCAGCTTAGCCCAAAATCAGCCCCAGCATTTT.